This T cell receptor beta chain was identified in a study of spatial heterogeneity in lung cancer. Noted time point: sample taken at primary tumor resection. Researchers sequenced whole RNA taken from tumor, nontumor lung or frozen PBMC without sorting. One entry per CDR3 protein, called by TCRdb with MiXCR from the 5' RACE reads. The table has under 75,000 distinct CDR3 sequences, 7.5% to 8.5% seen once; the top ten hold approximately 15%. The V end was cut by 5 bases, the J end by 4 bases, with 8 bases between. The V gene's germline CDR1 is SGHAT and CDR2 FQNNGV. This CDR3 is built from 13 residues. The sample holds many counts of this clonotype.

This sequence originates from a female donor with early-stage non-small cell lung cancer. The chain uses TRBV11-2 and TRBJ2-2, with D perhaps TRBD1 (5 bases). Sample: PBMCs, taken at surgery. In DNA form, the CDR3 reads TGTGCCAGCAGCCCAGGGTCCACCGGGGAGCTGTTTTTT. It encodes CASSPGSTGELFF.